This T cell receptor (beta chain) was sequenced during a study of shared clonotypes between healthy human individuals. The data were produced by immunoSEQ multiplex PCR, yet TCRdb's version contains in-frame clones alone and is incomplete. The sample has around 700,000 clones; 72% are singletons. This CDR3 is 14 amino acids long. The V gene end was trimmed by 4 bases and the J gene end by 5 bases; junction bases not matched to a gene: 7. Germline loops: CDR1 SGHNT, CDR2 YYREEE (reference sequence). A note on this clone: Its matching antigen is unknown.

General study points: Naive subsets generally had larger estimated richness than memory subsets.

V usage is TRBV5-4 and J usage is TRBJ2-3, with 7 bases lining up with TRBD2. The sequence was obtained from a woman aged 30 to 39 in good health. Sequencing used memory CD4+ T cells sorted from blood. Subset described: CD45RA-negative fraction. The CDR3 loop reads CASSTGLSLDTQYF. CDR3 in DNA: TGTGCCAGCAGCACGGGACTATCCCTAGATACGCAGTATTTT.